This T cell receptor beta chain derives from a study of cytomegalovirus exposure and HLA in healthy donors. Turning to the study itself: The 130 or so validation repertoires, a later analysis reported, used the same platform as the approximately 630 first-cohort repertoires. General study points: Reportedly, diagnosis of cytomegalovirus status by the classifier showed high specificity and sensitivity. The study flagged fewer than 200 TCR beta chains as cytomegalovirus-associated.

These donors were members of the 120-subject validation cohort, a group separate from the roughly 670-subject first cohort. V was clipped by 5 bases and J by 2 bases; unmatched bases: 5. Germline CDR1 is SEHNR and CDR2 is FQNEAQ (reference sequence). The CDR3 runs 14 residues. Sequencing used immunoSEQ multiplex PCR; TCRdb keeps in-frame clones, though not all of them. The table records over 75,000 clones, 85% of them present only once. This clone was recorded a few times. The antigen remains undetermined. The material sequenced was PBMCs. This TCR came from a man between 18 and 29 years old in good health and CMV-seropositive. The chain combines TRBV7-9 with TRBJ2-5, with 7 bases lining up with TRBD2. In DNA, the CDR3 is TGTGCCAGCAGCCCTAGCGGAAAGCAAGAGACCCAGTACTTC. It codes for CASSPSGKQETQYF.